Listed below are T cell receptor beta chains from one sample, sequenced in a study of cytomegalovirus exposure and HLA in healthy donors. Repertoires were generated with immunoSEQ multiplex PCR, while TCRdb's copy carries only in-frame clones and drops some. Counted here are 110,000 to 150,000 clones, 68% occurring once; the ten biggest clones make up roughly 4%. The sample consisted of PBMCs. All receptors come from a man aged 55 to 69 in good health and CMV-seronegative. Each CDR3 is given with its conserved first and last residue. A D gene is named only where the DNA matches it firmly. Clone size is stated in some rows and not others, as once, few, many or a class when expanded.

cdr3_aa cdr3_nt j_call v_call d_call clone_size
CASSEPLSYEQYF TGTGCCAGCAGCGAACCTTTATCCTACGAGCAGTACTTC TRBJ2-7 TRBV2 - few
CASSVAGAGLTNTGELFF TGTGCCAGCAGCGTAGCTGGGGCAGGGCTTACGAACACCGGGGAGCTGTTTTTT TRBJ2-2 TRBV9 - -
CASSPRVSSYNEQFF TGCGCCAGCAGCCCGAGGGTATCATCTTACAATGAGCAGTTCTTC TRBJ2-1 TRBV5-1 - -
CASSSREGGATDTQYF TGTGCCAGCAGTTCCCGGGAAGGGGGGGCAACAGATACGCAGTATTTT TRBJ2-3 TRBV7-9 - few
CASSSLGQALSGNTIYF TGTGCCAGCAGCTCCCTGGGACAGGCGCTCTCTGGAAACACCATATATTTT TRBJ1-3 TRBV7-6 TRBD1 -
CATRPSGNNSPLHF TGTGCCACCCGACCGTCCGGGAATAATTCACCCCTCCACTTT TRBJ1-6 TRBV2 - -
CASSLGGQGLFYEQYF TGTGCCAGCAGTTTGGGTGGACAGGGGTTATTCTACGAGCAGTACTTC TRBJ2-7 TRBV6-5 TRBD1 -
CASSLGGGAGNTIYF TGTGCCAGCAGCCTCGGAGGGGGGGCTGGAAACACCATATATTTT TRBJ1-3 TRBV5-4 - -
CASSLSRPGRSYEQYF TGTGCCAGCAGTTTATCGAGGCCAGGGCGATCTTACGAGCAGTACTTC TRBJ2-7 TRBV27 - -
CASSRAGGLGGYTF TGTGCCAGCAGCCGCGCAGGGGGGTTGGGTGGCTACACCTTC TRBJ1-2 TRBV14 TRBD1 -
CASSGQGAPTEAFF TGTGCCAGCAGTGGACAGGGGGCCCCCACTGAAGCTTTCTTT TRBJ1-1 TRBV6-1 TRBD1 -
CASSDRDSYEQYF TGTGCCAGCAGCGACCGGGACTCCTACGAGCAGTACTTC TRBJ2-7 TRBV4-2 - once
CAWPSTGGNHTNEKLFF TGTGCCTGGCCGAGTACAGGGGGGAACCACACTAATGAAAAACTGTTTTTT TRBJ1-4 TRBV30 TRBD1 -
CASTRTGKNSPLHF TGTGCCAGCACCCGGACAGGGAAGAATTCACCCCTCCACTTT TRBJ1-6 TRBV6-5 TRBD1 -
CASSLDKNTEAFF TGTGCCAGCAGCTTGGACAAGAACACTGAAGCTTTCTTT TRBJ1-1 TRBV5-8 - -
CASSQYYQDTDTQYF TGCGCCAGCAGCCAGTACTACCAAGACACAGATACGCAGTATTTT TRBJ2-3 TRBV4-3 - -
CASSIDPAGGRSGANVLTF TGTGCCAGTAGTATAGATCCGGCAGGGGGGCGTTCTGGGGCCAACGTCCTGACTTTC TRBJ2-6 TRBV19 - -
CASSLASGGARSYGYTF TGCGCCAGCAGCTTGGCCAGCGGGGGGGCGCGGAGCTATGGCTACACCTTC TRBJ1-2 TRBV5-1 - -
CAIMPAPGQGDQETQYF TGTGCCATCATGCCGGCCCCGGGACAGGGGGATCAAGAGACCCAGTACTTC TRBJ2-5 TRBV10-3 TRBD1 -
CASSDTYDRGDQPQHF TGTGCCAGCAGTGACACTTACGACAGGGGCGATCAGCCCCAGCATTTT TRBJ1-5 TRBV2 TRBD1 -
CASSESESSYNEQFF TGTGCCAGCAGTGAGAGCGAAAGCTCCTACAATGAGCAGTTCTTC TRBJ2-1 TRBV6-1 - -
CASSSDRSRGQPQHF TGTGCCAGCAGTTCGGACAGGTCGCGAGGTCAGCCCCAGCATTTT TRBJ1-5 TRBV28 TRBD1 -
CAWTLAGGPGLETQYF TGTGCCTGGACGTTAGCGGGAGGGCCGGGGTTAGAGACCCAGTACTTC TRBJ2-5 TRBV30 TRBD2 -
CASSRLGRENEQYF TGTGCCAGCAGTAGGTTAGGGAGGGAGAACGAGCAGTACTTC TRBJ2-7 TRBV28 TRBD2 -
CASSLRTGVGEKLFF TGTGCCAGCAGTTTAAGGACAGGGGTGGGGGAAAAACTGTTTTTT TRBJ1-4 TRBV28 TRBD1 -
CASSSGQTTDTQYF TGTGCCAGCAGCTCAGGACAAACCACAGATACGCAGTATTTT TRBJ2-3 TRBV7-8 - once
CAWRRDRRDTEAFF TGTGCCTGGAGGCGGGACAGGAGGGACACTGAAGCTTTCTTT TRBJ1-1 TRBV30 TRBD1 -
CASSSGTLSSYEQYF TGTGCCAGCAGCTCCGGGACACTTAGCTCCTACGAGCAGTACTTC TRBJ2-7 TRBV7-2 - -
CATSRDARQLYNEQFF TGTGCCACCAGCAGAGATGCGAGACAGCTCTACAATGAGCAGTTCTTC TRBJ2-1 TRBV15 - once
CASSERQGVGGYTF TGTGCCAGCAGTGAACGGCAGGGGGTTGGCGGCTACACCTTC TRBJ1-2 TRBV6-4 TRBD1 few
CASSDGAGVDLQPQHF TGTGCCAGCAGTGATGGAGCAGGGGTGGATTTGCAGCCCCAGCATTTT TRBJ1-5 TRBV2 - -
CASSPTAYTIYF TGCGCCAGCAGTCCTACCGCTTACACCATATATTTT TRBJ1-3 TRBV23-1 - few
CATKSGLAGDEQYF TGTGCCACCAAATCGGGACTAGCGGGAGACGAGCAGTACTTC TRBJ2-7 TRBV15 TRBD2 -
CASSSRGGHEKLFF TGTGCCAGCAGTTCCAGGGGTGGACATGAAAAACTGTTTTTT TRBJ1-4 TRBV28 - -
CASSVDYPFYEQYF TGTGCCAGCAGCGTCGACTACCCGTTCTACGAGCAGTACTTC TRBJ2-7 TRBV9 - -
CASSLAGGGPNTEAFF TGTGCCAGCAGCTTAGCCGGGGGGGGGCCGAACACTGAAGCTTTCTTT TRBJ1-1 TRBV7-9 - -
CASSFSVTGGYTF TGTGCCAGCAGTTTTAGTGTCACAGGGGGCTACACCTTC TRBJ1-2 TRBV27 - -
CAWRPSGSSYEQYF TGTGCCTGGAGGCCTAGCGGGAGCTCCTACGAGCAGTACTTC TRBJ2-7 TRBV30 TRBD2 -
CASRPGGVSNTEAFF TGTGCCAGTCGACCGGGGGGGGTCTCGAACACTGAAGCTTTCTTT TRBJ1-1 TRBV28 - once
CASSLCKEGAICNQPQHF TGTGCCAGCAGTTTATGCAAGGAGGGGGCGATTTGCAATCAGCCCCAGCATTTT TRBJ1-5 TRBV28 TRBD1 few
CASSRTGRWAEAFF TGTGCCAGCAGTCGGACAGGGCGGTGGGCTGAAGCTTTCTTT TRBJ1-1 TRBV28 TRBD1 -
CASSETSDQETQYF TGTGCCAGCAGCGAGACTAGCGACCAAGAGACCCAGTACTTC TRBJ2-5 TRBV28 TRBD2 -
CASSIGGWTEAFF TGTGCCAGTAGTATTGGGGGCTGGACTGAAGCTTTCTTT TRBJ1-1 TRBV19 - -
CASSSSGSQGNEQFF TGTGCCAGCAGTTCTTCCGGATCACAGGGCAATGAGCAGTTCTTC TRBJ2-1 TRBV6-6 - -
CSSDRDNEKLFF TGTTCCAGCGACAGGGATAATGAAAAACTGTTTTTT TRBJ1-4 TRBV7-9 TRBD1 -
CASSPRETYNEQFF TGTGCCAGCAGCCCTCGGGAGACCTACAATGAGCAGTTCTTC TRBJ2-1 TRBV6-5 - -
CASSLSQGLGGNTIYF TGTGCCAGCAGCTTATCGCAGGGGCTAGGAGGAAACACCATATATTTT TRBJ1-3 TRBV7-6 - -
CASRAGDPTDTQYF TGTGCCAGCAGGGCGGGGGACCCCACAGATACGCAGTATTTT TRBJ2-3 TRBV5-4 TRBD2 -
CASSRGTSGLYEQYF TGTGCCAGCAGTAGGGGGACTAGCGGGTTGTACGAGCAGTACTTC TRBJ2-7 TRBV6-1 TRBD2 -
CSASGSYYEQYF TGCAGCGCCTCCGGGAGCTACTACGAGCAGTACTTC TRBJ2-7 TRBV29-1 - few
CASSLRESSYEQYF TGTGCCAGTAGTCTTCGGGAATCGTCCTACGAGCAGTACTTC TRBJ2-7 TRBV19 - -
CASSETGTGYEQYF TGTGCCAGCAGCGAAACAGGGACGGGCTACGAGCAGTACTTC TRBJ2-7 TRBV9 - -
CAWSRQSQRPQHF TGTGCCTGGAGTAGACAGAGTCAGCGGCCCCAGCATTTT TRBJ1-5 TRBV30 - few
CAISESTEYGYTF TGTGCCATCAGTGAGTCCACAGAATATGGCTACACCTTC TRBJ1-2 TRBV10-3 - few
CASSWPRTGDYGYTF TGTGCCAGCAGTTGGCCCAGGACAGGGGACTATGGCTACACCTTC TRBJ1-2 TRBV28 TRBD1 -
CASRDIVQPLSYEQYF TGTGCCAGCAGAGATATTGTACAGCCTCTCTCCTACGAGCAGTACTTC TRBJ2-7 TRBV2 - -
CASSQELASTQYF TGTGCCAGCAGCCAAGAACTAGCATCTACGCAGTATTTT TRBJ2-3 TRBV14 - -
CASSSDFYNEQFF TGTGCCAGCAGCTCCGACTTCTACAATGAGCAGTTCTTC TRBJ2-1 TRBV9 - -
CASSPDRGNEQFF TGTGCCAGCAGTCCGGACAGGGGCAATGAGCAGTTCTTC TRBJ2-1 TRBV6-5 TRBD1 few